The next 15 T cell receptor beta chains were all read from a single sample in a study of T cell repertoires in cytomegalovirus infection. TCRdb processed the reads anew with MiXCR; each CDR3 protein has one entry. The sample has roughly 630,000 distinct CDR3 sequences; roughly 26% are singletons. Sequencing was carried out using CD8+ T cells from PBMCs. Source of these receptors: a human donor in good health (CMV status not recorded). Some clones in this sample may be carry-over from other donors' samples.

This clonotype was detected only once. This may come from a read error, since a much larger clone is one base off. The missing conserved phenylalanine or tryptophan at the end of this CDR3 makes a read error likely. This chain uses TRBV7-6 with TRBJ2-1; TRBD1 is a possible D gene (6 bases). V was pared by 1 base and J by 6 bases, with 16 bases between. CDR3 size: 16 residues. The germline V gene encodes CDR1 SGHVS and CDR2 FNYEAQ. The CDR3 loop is CASSLVRDTIPNEQFS. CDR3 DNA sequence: TGTGCCAGCAGCTTAGTCCGGGACACTATCCCCAATGAGCAGTTCTCC.

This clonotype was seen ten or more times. CDR3 DNA sequence: TGTGCCAGCTTCGGCGGGTATAGCAATCAGCCCCAGCATTTT. The encoded protein is CASFGGYSNQPQHF. V gene TRBV6-1 combines with J gene TRBJ1-5; D ambiguous. Looked up from germline, CDR1 is MNHNS and CDR2 is SASEGT. The CDR3 loop spans 14 amino acids. Trimming took 8 bases from V and 0 from J, leaving 11 bases between them.

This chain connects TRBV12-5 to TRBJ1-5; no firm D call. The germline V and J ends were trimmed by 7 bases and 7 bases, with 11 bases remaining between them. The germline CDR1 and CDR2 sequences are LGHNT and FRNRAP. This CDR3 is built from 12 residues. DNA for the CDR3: TGTGCTAGTGCCTACCCGGACCAGCCCCAGCATTTT. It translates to CASAYPDQPQHF.

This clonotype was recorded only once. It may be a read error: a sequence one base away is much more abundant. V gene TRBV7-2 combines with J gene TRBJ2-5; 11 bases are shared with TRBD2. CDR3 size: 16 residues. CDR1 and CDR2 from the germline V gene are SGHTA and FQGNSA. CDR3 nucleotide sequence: TGTGCCAACAGCTTAGCGACTAGCGGGGTTCGAGAGACCCAGTACTTC. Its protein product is CANSLATSGVRETQYF.

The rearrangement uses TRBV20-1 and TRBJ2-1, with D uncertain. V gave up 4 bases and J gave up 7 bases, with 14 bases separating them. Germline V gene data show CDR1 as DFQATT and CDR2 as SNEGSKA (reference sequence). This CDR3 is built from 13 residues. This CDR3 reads CSANSGWSNEQFF. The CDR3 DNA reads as TGCAGTGCTAATTCGGGTTGGAGTAATGAGCAGTTCTTC.

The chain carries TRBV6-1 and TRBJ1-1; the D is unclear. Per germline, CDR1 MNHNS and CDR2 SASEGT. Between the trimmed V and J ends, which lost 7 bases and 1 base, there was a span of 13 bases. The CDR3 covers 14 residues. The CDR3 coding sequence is TGTGCCAGCACCCATCCGGGGAGGAACACTGAAGCTTTCTTT. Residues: CASTHPGRNTEAFF.

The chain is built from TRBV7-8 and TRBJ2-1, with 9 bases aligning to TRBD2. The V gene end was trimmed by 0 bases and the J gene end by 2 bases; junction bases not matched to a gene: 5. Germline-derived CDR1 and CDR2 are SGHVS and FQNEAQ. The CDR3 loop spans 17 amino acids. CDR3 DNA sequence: TGTGCCAGCAGCTTAGCGCGGGGGGGCACGACCTACAATGAGCAGTTCTTC. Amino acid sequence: CASSLARGGTTYNEQFF. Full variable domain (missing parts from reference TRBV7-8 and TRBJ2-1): GAGVSQSPRYKVAKRGQDVALRCDPISGHVSLFWYQQALGQGPEFLTYFQNEAQLDKSGLPSDRFFAERPEGSVSTLKIQRTQQEDSAVYLCASSLARGGTTYNEQFFGPGTRLTVL.

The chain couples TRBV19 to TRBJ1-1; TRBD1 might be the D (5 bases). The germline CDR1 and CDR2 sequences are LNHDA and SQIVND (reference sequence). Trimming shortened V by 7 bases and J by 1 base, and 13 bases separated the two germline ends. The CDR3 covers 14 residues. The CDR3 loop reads CASTHRGGNTEAFF. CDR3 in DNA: TGTGCCAGTACCCATCGGGGCGGGAACACTGAAGCTTTCTTT.

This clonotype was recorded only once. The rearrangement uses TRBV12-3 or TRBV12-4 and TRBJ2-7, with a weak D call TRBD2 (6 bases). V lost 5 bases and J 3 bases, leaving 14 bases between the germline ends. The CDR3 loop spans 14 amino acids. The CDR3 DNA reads TGTGCCAGCAGTCCGGAGGGACGGGGCTACGAGCAGTACTTC. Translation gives CASSPEGRGYEQYF.

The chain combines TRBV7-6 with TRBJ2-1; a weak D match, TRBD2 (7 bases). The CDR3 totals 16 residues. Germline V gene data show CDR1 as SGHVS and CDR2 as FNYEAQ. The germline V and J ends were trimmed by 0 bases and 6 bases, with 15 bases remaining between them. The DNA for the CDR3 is TGTGCCAGCAGCTTAGCCGGGGGGCTACTTGGCAATGAGCAGTTCTTC. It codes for CASSLAGGLLGNEQFF.

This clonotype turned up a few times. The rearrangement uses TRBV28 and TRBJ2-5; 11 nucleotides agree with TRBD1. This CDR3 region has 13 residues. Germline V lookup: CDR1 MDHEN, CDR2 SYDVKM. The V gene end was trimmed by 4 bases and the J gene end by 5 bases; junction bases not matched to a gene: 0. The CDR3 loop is CASSWDRGETQYF. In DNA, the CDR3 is TGTGCCAGCAGTTGGGACAGGGGGGAGACCCAGTACTTC.

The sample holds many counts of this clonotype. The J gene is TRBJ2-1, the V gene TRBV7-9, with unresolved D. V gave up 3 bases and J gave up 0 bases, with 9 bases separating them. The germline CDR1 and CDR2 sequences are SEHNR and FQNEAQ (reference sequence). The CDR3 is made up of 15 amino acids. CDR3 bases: TGTGCCAGCAGCTTGGGCGAAAGCTCCTACAATGAGCAGTTCTTC. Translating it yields CASSLGESSYNEQFF. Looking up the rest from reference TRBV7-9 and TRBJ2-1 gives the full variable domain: DTGVSQNPRHKITKRGQNVTFRCDPISEHNRLYWYRQTLGQGPEFLTYFQNEAQLEKSRLLSDRFSAERPKGSFSTLEIQRTEQGDSAMYLCASSLGESSYNEQFFGPGTRLTVL.

The CDR3 loop is CASSSPGTGATNYGYTF. DNA for the CDR3: TGTGCCAGCAGCTCCCCCGGGACAGGGGCAACTAACTATGGCTACACCTTC. The rearrangement uses TRBV7-8 and TRBJ1-2, with 10 bases identical to TRBD1. Germline V gene lookup returns CDR1 SGHVS and CDR2 FQNEAQ. The V gene end was trimmed by 4 bases and the J gene end by 0 bases; junction bases not matched to a gene: 8. CDR3 length: 17 amino acids.

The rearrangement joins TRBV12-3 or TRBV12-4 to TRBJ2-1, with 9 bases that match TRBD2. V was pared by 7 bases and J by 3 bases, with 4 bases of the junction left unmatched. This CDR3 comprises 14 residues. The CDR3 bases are TGTGCCAGCATGAAGCGGGGGGACTACAATGAGCAGTTCTTC. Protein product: CASMKRGDYNEQFF.

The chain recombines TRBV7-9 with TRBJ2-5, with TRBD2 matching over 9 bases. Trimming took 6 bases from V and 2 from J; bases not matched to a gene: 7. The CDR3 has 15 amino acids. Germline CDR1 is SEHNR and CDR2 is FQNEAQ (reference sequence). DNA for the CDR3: TGTGCCAGCAGACAGAGCGGGGGGCTACAAGAGACCCAGTACTTC. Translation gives CASRQSGGLQETQYF. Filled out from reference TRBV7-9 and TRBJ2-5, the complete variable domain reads DTGVSQNPRHKITKRGQNVTFRCDPISEHNRLYWYRQTLGQGPEFLTYFQNEAQLEKSRLLSDRFSAERPKGSFSTLEIQRTEQGDSAMYLCASRQSGGLQETQYFGPGTRLLVL.